The source of this T cell receptor beta chain is a study of Ad26.COV2.S vaccination and SARS-CoV-2 variants. Study-level information: Ad26.COV2.S arm of COV1001 included the donor. The study gave Ad26.COV2.S intramuscularly, once or twice 56 days apart. Study-wide points: Recipients of either vaccine or placebo displayed similar breadth of non-spike TCRs. Spike-specific TCR breadth was greater after Ad26.COV2.S than placebo.

This table comes from immunoSEQ multiplex PCR, and its TCRdb copy is limited to in-frame clones, with some not included. The data contain roughly 680,000 clones, roughly nine tenths of them singletons. Stated treatment: about 20 received Ad26.COV2.S at low or high dose, single or two shots; five or six received placebo; per-sample allocation not given. Day 63 after the first vaccine or placebo injection was the time point for sampling. Concerning this clone itself: The target antigen is unknown.

The TCR comes from a person aged 18-65 years who received the Ad26.COV2.S COVID-19 vaccine or a placebo. The sequences come from peripheral blood, collected in a trial of Ad26.COV2.S vaccine versus placebo.

The DNA of the CDR3 is TGTGCCAGCTCACTGCTTGGGGCCGCGAACACCGGGGAGCTGTTTTTT. This sequence encodes CASSLLGAANTGELFF. The rearrangement uses TRBV18 and TRBJ2-2; maybe TRBD1 (5 bases). V dropped 4 bases and J dropped 0 bases, with 12 bases sitting between them. The CDR3 contains 16 residues. The V gene's germline CDR1 is KGHSH and CDR2 LQKENI.